The 24 T cell receptor beta chains below all came from one sample that was sequenced in a study of blood T cell repertoires in COVID-19. The data were produced by immunoSEQ multiplex PCR, yet TCRdb's version contains in-frame clones alone and is incomplete. The sample has roughly 190,000 clones; 86% are singletons. Sequenced input: peripheral blood. The source of these receptors is a woman aged 60 to 75 with COVID-19, enrolled during active disease.

The V call is TRBV7-2, the J call TRBJ1-5; 9 positions match TRBD1. The CDR3 is 15 amino acids. CDR1 is SGHTA, CDR2 FQGNSA, per germline. The junction had 4 bases not matched to a gene; V was cut back by 1 base and J by 6 bases. CDR3: CASSLGQGVVQPQHF. DNA of the CDR3: TGTGCCAGCAGCTTAGGACAGGGGGTGGTTCAGCCCCAGCATTTT.

The V gene is TRBV7-2, the J gene TRBJ1-1; D is perhaps TRBD1 (5 bases). The CDR3 runs 15 residues. V dropped 4 bases and J dropped 1 base, with 13 bases sitting between them. Germline V gene data show CDR1 as SGHTA and CDR2 as FQGNSA. In DNA form, the CDR3 reads TGTGCCAGCAGCTCCGTCCCGGGGGGGAACACTGAAGCTTTCTTT. Translation gives CASSSVPGGNTEAFF.

This clone appeared a single time. J is TRBJ1-1 and V is TRBV15, with no clear D. Germline-derived CDR1 and CDR2 are LNHNV and YYDKDF (reference sequence). The V and J ends lost 1 base and 7 bases respectively, with 4 bases between them. The CDR3 extends over 11 amino acids. DNA of the CDR3: TGTGCCACCAGCAGAGTCGGTGAAGCTTTCTTT. Translating gives CATSRVGEAFF.

DNA of the CDR3: TGTGCCAGCAGTGAACAACCGGGACAGGGGATCACAGATACGCAGTATTTT. It specifies CASSEQPGQGITDTQYF. J is TRBJ2-3 and V is TRBV6-1; 10 positions match TRBD1. J lost 2 bases, V lost 2 bases, and 7 bases had no gene match. Looked up from germline, CDR1 is MNHNS and CDR2 is SASEGT. The length of the CDR3 is 17 residues.

The gene calls are TRBV18 and TRBJ1-4, with TRBD1 matching 8 bases. Trimming cost V 3 bases and J 8 bases; bases outside gene matches: 8. This CDR3 has 15 amino acids. CDR1 and CDR2 (germline): KGHSH, LQKENI. The CDR3 DNA sequence: TGTGCCAGCTCACCCCTAGGACAGGGAGAGGAAAAACTGTTTTTT. Its protein product is CASSPLGQGEEKLFF.

The rearrangement uses TRBV21-1 and TRBJ2-3; the D call in the table, TRBD2, was not verified against the DNA. TRBV21-1 is classified as a pseudogene. There are 15 residues in the CDR3. Here the CDR3 reads CASSNGAGVTDTQYF. The CDR3 nucleotides read TGTGCCAGCAGCAACGGAGCGGGAGTGACAGATACGCAGTATTTT.

V is TRBV19 and J is TRBJ2-7; 10 bases are a match to TRBD2. This CDR3 has 17 amino acids. In germline, CDR1 is LNHDA, CDR2 SQIVND (reference sequence). Trimming cost V 6 bases and J 4 bases; bases outside gene matches: 15. The CDR3 coding sequence is TGTGCCAGTAGCAGGTCCGTGCTAGCGGGAGTTCGGTACGAGCAGTACTTC. Translating gives CASSRSVLAGVRYEQYF.

With respect to this clone: The same CDR3 can be traced to other DNA sequences in this sample. The genes are TRBV2 and TRBJ1-2; perhaps TRBD1 as D (5 bases). The CDR3 is 14 residues long. Per germline, CDR1 SNHLY and CDR2 FYNNEI. V shed 2 bases and J shed 4 bases, with 11 bases lying between them. The DNA of the CDR3 is TGTGCCAGCAGTGAAACGGGGGGAGGCTATGGCTACACCTTC. Its translation: CASSETGGGYGYTF.

This clone was seen a few times. The chain couples TRBV30 to TRBJ1-1, with 9 bases fitting TRBD1. The CDR3 runs to 13 residues. From germline, CDR1 is GTSNPN and CDR2 SVGIG (reference sequence). The junction had 2 bases not matched to a gene; V was cut back by 5 bases and J by 1 base. The CDR3 reads CAWGTGWNTEAFF. As DNA, the CDR3 is TGTGCCTGGGGGACAGGGTGGAACACTGAAGCTTTCTTT. The full variable domain, rest sourced from reference TRBV30 and TRBJ1-1, is SQTIHQWPATLVQPVGSPLSLECTVEGTSNPNLYWYRQAAGRGLQLLFYSVGIGQISSEVPQNLSASRPQDRQFILSSKKLLLSDSGFYLCAWGTGWNTEAFFGQGTRLTVV.

The chain couples TRBV7-2 to TRBJ1-2; D ambiguous. This CDR3 is built from 14 residues. Germline V gene sequence: CDR1 SGHTA, CDR2 FQGNSA. Trimming removed 5 bases at V and 0 bases at J, with 10 bases between. CDR3 coding DNA: TGTGCCAGCAGCCTCCCGAACTCTAACTATGGCTACACCTTC. This gives the protein CASSLPNSNYGYTF.

The V and J genes are TRBV10-3 and TRBJ2-1; 9 bases match TRBD2. The CDR3 has 14 amino acids. Germline lookup yields CDR1 ENHRY and CDR2 SYGVKD. Losses at the gene ends were 6 bases for V and 6 bases for J; bases not matched to a gene: 6. This chain's CDR3 is CAIRTSGLFNEQFF. CDR3 DNA: TGTGCCATCAGGACTAGCGGACTTTTCAATGAGCAGTTCTTC.

Only one count was recorded for this clone. J is TRBJ1-6 and V is TRBV10-3; D might be TRBD1 (5 bases). Per the germline V gene, CDR1 is ENHRY and CDR2 is SYGVKD. With 4 bases removed from V and 10 bases from J, the gap between germline ends came to 8 bases. The CDR3 is 12 amino acids. CDR3 residues: CAISGGGSPLHF. The CDR3 region has the DNA TGTGCCATCAGTGGGGGGGGATCACCCCTCCACTTT.

This chain connects TRBV5-1 to TRBJ2-5; 9 bases are a match to TRBD2. The trim removed 4 bases at V and 1 base at J, leaving 8 bases unmatched. Per germline, CDR1 SGHRS and CDR2 YFSETQ. CDR3 length: 16 residues. CDR3 loop: CASSPGVAGAQETQYF. Here the CDR3 DNA reads TGCGCCAGCAGCCCCGGGGTAGCGGGAGCCCAAGAGACCCAGTACTTC.

The rearrangement uses TRBV2 and TRBJ2-5; 10 bases map to TRBD1. The CDR3 covers 15 residues. The ends lost 6 bases at V and 2 bases at J; junction bases unmatched: 6. CDR1 and CDR2 from the germline V gene are SNHLY and FYNNEI. This chain's CDR3 is CASRVDRGQQETQYF. The CDR3 DNA is TGTGCCAGCAGAGTAGACAGGGGGCAACAAGAGACCCAGTACTTC.

The chain carries TRBV29-1 and TRBJ2-7; 9 bases agree with TRBD1. The germline CDR1 and CDR2 sequences are SQVTM and ANQGSEA. This CDR3 is 13 amino acids long. The V gene end was trimmed by 6 bases and the J gene end by 3 bases; junction bases not matched to a gene: 6. The CDR3 DNA reads TGCAGCGTGGGGACAGGGAGAGGCTACGAGCAGTACTTC. Residues: CSVGTGRGYEQYF.

V gene TRBV5-1 combines with J gene TRBJ2-1; 12 bases map to TRBD2. V was pared by 4 bases and J by 1 base, with 9 bases of the junction left unmatched. The CDR3 is 18 residues long. CDR1 is SGHRS and CDR2 is YFSETQ in the germline V gene. CDR3 nucleotides: TGCGCCAGCAGCCACCCGGCTGGGACTAGCGGGTCCTACAATGAGCAGTTCTTC. The encoded protein is CASSHPAGTSGSYNEQFF.

This clone was recorded only once. The V gene is TRBV11-2, the J gene TRBJ1-1; D is possibly TRBD1 (5 bases). From germline, CDR1 is SGHAT and CDR2 FQNNGV. CDR3 length equals 16 residues. The V gene lost 1 base and the J gene lost 6 bases, with 18 bases spanning the gap. The CDR3 here is CASSLVSGGSFAEAFF. The CDR3 DNA is TGTGCCAGCAGCTTAGTTTCGGGGGGGAGTTTCGCTGAAGCTTTCTTT.

V and J are TRBV4-3 and TRBJ1-2; the D gene is possibly TRBD1 (6 bases). Germline loops: CDR1 LGHNA, CDR2 YSLEER. This CDR3 contains 17 residues. Trimming took off 0 bases at V and 7 bases at J, with 21 bases between the two ends. The CDR3 spells CASSQEPRTAPGGGYTF. The CDR3 region has the DNA TGCGCCAGCAGCCAAGAACCTCGGACAGCCCCGGGTGGTGGCTACACCTTC.

The rearrangement uses TRBV4-3 and TRBJ2-2; D remains unclear. Trimming stripped 6 bases from V and 1 base from J, with 9 bases between. The length of the CDR3 is 14 residues. CDR1 is LGHNA, CDR2 YSLEER, per germline. CDR3 in DNA: TGCGCCAGCAGGCAAAATCTGAACACCGGGGAGCTGTTTTTT. The encoded protein is CASRQNLNTGELFF.

The chain employs TRBV28 and TRBJ1-1; D remains ambiguous. Between the trimmed V and J ends, which lost 6 bases and 4 bases, there was a span of 15 bases. The germline V gene encodes CDR1 MDHEN and CDR2 SYDVKM. There are 14 residues in the CDR3. The CDR3 nucleotides are TGTGCCAGCAGGCCGGGTGGGGAGGTCACTGAAGCTTTCTTT. It is translated as CASRPGGEVTEAFF.

The chain joins TRBV27 to TRBJ2-7; no clear D gene. This CDR3 has 15 residues. V was clipped by 4 bases and J by 2 bases, with 15 bases between them. CDR1 is MNHEY, CDR2 SMNVEV, per germline (reference sequence). CDR3 amino acids: CASSSKPGLAYEQYF. DNA for the CDR3: TGTGCCAGCAGTTCGAAACCGGGTCTCGCCTACGAGCAGTACTTC.

V is TRBV6-5 and J is TRBJ1-2; 9 bases fit TRBD1. Germline assignment: CDR1 MNHEY and CDR2 SVGAGI. The CDR3 contains 15 residues. V was clipped by 2 bases and J by 8 bases; unmatched bases: 9. DNA for the CDR3: TGTGCCAGCAGTTACCCGGGACAGGGTTTCATCGGCTACACCTTC. Its translation is CASSYPGQGFIGYTF.

CDR3 nucleotides: TGTGCCAGCAGTTTCCGCGGAGAGGGCAATGAGCAGTTCTTC. It yields the protein CASSFRGEGNEQFF. The chain combines TRBV27 with TRBJ2-1; D might be TRBD2 (5 bases). The CDR3 sequence is 14 residues long. Germline V gene lookup returns CDR1 MNHEY and CDR2 SMNVEV (reference sequence). V was pared by 3 bases and J by 6 bases, with 12 bases between.

The rearrangement joins TRBV19 to TRBJ1-2, with TRBD1 as a possible D gene (6 bases). The CDR3 sequence is 13 residues long. Trimming shortened V by 6 bases and J by 5 bases, and 13 bases separated the two germline ends. The germline V gene has CDR1 LNHDA and CDR2 SQIVND (reference sequence). For the CDR3, the DNA is TGTGCCAGTAGCACAGGGATTGGGTATGGCTACACCTTC. Translating gives CASSTGIGYGYTF.